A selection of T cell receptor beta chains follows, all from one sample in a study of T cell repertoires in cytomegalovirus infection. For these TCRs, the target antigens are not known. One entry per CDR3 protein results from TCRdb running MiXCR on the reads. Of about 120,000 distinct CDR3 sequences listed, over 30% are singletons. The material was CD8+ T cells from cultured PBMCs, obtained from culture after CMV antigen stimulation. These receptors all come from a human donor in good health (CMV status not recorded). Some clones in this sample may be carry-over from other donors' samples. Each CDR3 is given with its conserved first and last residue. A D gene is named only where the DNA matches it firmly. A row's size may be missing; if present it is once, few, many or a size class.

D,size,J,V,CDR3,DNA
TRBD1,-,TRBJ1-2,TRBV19,CASGPGTGAYGYTF,TGTGCCAGTGGACCGGGGACAGGGGCCTATGGCTACACCTTC
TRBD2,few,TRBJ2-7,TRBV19,CASSAGTSGPYEQYF,TGTGCCAGTAGTGCAGGGACTAGCGGGCCTTACGAGCAGTACTTC
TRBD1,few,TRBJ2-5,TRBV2,CASSTRTGGTTETQYF,TGTGCCAGCTCCACCCGGACAGGGGGCACCACCGAGACCCAGTACTTC
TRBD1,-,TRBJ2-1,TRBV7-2,CASSLEGTGGSSYNEQFF,TGTGCCAGCAGCTTAGAAGGGACAGGGGGCAGCTCCTACAATGAGCAGTTCTTC
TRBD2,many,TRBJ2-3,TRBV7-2,CASSSTASGGLATQYF,TGTGCCAGCAGCTCTACGGCTAGCGGGGGGTTGGCTACGCAGTATTTT
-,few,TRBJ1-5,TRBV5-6,CASSAGAQPQHF,TGTGCCAGCAGCGCAGGAGCCCAGCCCCAGCATTTT
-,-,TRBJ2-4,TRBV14,CASSKTHTLGAKNIQYF,TGTGCCAGCAGTAAAACGCACACTTTGGGGGCCAAAAACATTCAGTACTTC
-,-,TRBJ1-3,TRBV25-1,CASSQGSGNTIYF,TGTGCCAGCAGTCAAGGCTCTGGAAACACCATATATTTT
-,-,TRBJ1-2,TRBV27,CASSLNPGPNYGYTF,TGTGCCAGCAGTTTAAATCCAGGGCCAAACTATGGCTACACCTTC
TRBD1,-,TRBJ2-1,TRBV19,CASSIRGQYNEQFF,TGTGCCAGTAGTATCAGGGGACAGTACAATGAGCAGTTCTTC
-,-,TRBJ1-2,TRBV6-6,CASSYSDREENGYTF,TGTGCCAGCAGTTACTCCGACCGGGAGGAAAATGGCTACACCTTC
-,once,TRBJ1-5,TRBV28,CASSSNQVRSQPQHF,TGTGCCAGCAGTTCCAACCAGGTGCGGTCACAGCCCCAGCATTTT
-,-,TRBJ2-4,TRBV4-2,CASSPTVADLAKNIQYF,TGTGCCAGCAGCCCAACGGTAGCGGATCTAGCCAAAAACATTCAGTACTTC
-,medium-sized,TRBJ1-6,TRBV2,CASSPPRGLDSPLHF,TGTGCCAGCAGCCCGCCGCGGGGGTTGGATTCACCCCTCCACTTT
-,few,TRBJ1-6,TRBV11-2,CASSLTGRDNSPLHF,TGTGCCAGCAGCTTAACGGGCAGGGACAATTCACCCCTCCACTTT
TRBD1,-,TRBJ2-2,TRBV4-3,CASSWRGDRGTGELFF,TGCGCCAGCAGCTGGAGGGGGGACAGGGGTACCGGGGAGCTGTTTTTT
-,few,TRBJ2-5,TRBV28,CASGDGHPQETQYF,TGTGCCAGCGGTGACGGACATCCCCAAGAGACCCAGTACTTC
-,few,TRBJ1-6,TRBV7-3,CASSLKSGGNSPLHF,TGTGCCAGCAGCTTAAAGTCCGGTGGGAATTCACCCCTCCACTTT
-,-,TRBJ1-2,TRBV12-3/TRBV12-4,CASSLLGGETNYGYTF,TGTGCCAGCAGCCTCTTGGGGGGCGAAACTAACTATGGCTACACCTTC
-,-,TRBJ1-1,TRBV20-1,CSARRANTEAFF,TGCAGTGCTAGGAGGGCTAACACTGAAGCTTTCTTT